This T cell receptor beta chain was profiled in a study of blood T cells in healthy people across ages. This CDR3 is 14 amino acids long. Germline CDR1 reads MDHEN; CDR2 reads SYDVKM. V lost 5 bases, J lost 3 bases, and 4 bases stayed unmatched. PCR was performed a second time for about 7 to 11 cycles using a sample-barcoded 5' primer and a J-beta primer mix. MiXCR was run by TCRdb on the 5' RACE reads, yielding one entry per CDR3 protein. The table shows 1.5 million to 2 million distinct CDR3 sequences, with 28% occurring only once. The clonotype comes from a woman in her twenties or thirties in good health. The chain is built from TRBV28 and TRBJ2-7; TRBD2 matches at 10 bases. The sequencing input was blood. The CDR3 loop is CASSQLAGRYEQYF. In DNA form, the CDR3 reads TGTGCCAGCAGTCAACTAGCGGGGCGCTACGAGCAGTACTTC.